One and the same sample provided the 27 T cell receptor beta chains below, sequenced in a study of cytotoxic CD8 clonotypes in ibrutinib-treated CLL (dated by TCRdb to the early 2020s). The time point label, read with the paper, signifies: progressive disease on ibrutinib. Receptors were amplified or captured by the immunoSEQ multiplex PCR assay. Sourced from immuneACCESS, this table was stored by TCRdb with only in-frame sequences that have V and J called. A share of the clones is absent; for the studies checked, an unresolved V gene accounts for under half, and the remainder has no known explanation. Present in this sample are 250,000 to 350,000 clones, around 69% of which were seen just once. The top ten clonotypes cover 5.6% of the sample. This specimen was PBMCs, taken at disease progression, from a patient treated with ibrutinib. These receptors all come from a human donor with chronic lymphocytic leukemia.

This sequence joins TRBV18 and TRBJ2-5; the D gene could be TRBD1 or TRBD2 (5 bases each). CDR3 length: 14 residues. V shed 6 bases and J shed 1 base, with 12 bases lying between them. Germline CDR1 reads KGHSH; CDR2 reads LQKENI. CDR3 bases: TGTGCCAGCTCCTCTACAGGAGGCCAAGAGACCCAGTACTTC. Amino acids: CASSSTGGQETQYF.

This clone has just a few counts. The rearrangement uses TRBV6-1 and TRBJ2-1; D call uncertain. V was trimmed by 5 bases and J by 12 bases, leaving 14 bases between them. CDR1 is MNHNS, CDR2 SASEGT, per germline. The CDR3 consists of 12 residues. The CDR3 DNA reads TGTGCCAGCAGTTGGACCGGCGGTCGGCAGTTCTTC. Its translation: CASSWTGGRQFF.

V and J are TRBV5-6 and TRBJ1-2, with D perhaps matching TRBD1 (5 bases). This CDR3 contains 14 residues. Looked up from germline, CDR1 is SGHDT and CDR2 is YYEEEE. V gave up 0 bases and J gave up 3 bases, with 9 bases separating them. This CDR3 reads CASSLGTSHYGYTF. In DNA, the CDR3 is TGTGCCAGCAGCTTGGGGACATCTCACTATGGCTACACCTTC.

The chain uses TRBV4-3 and TRBJ2-1; TRBD2 is a possible D gene (5 bases). Germline CDR1 and CDR2: LGHNA and YSLEER. With 4 bases removed from V and 4 bases from J, the gap between germline ends came to 17 bases. The CDR3 totals 16 residues. CDR3 in DNA: TGCGCCAGCAGCCCGGAGGTAGCGAGAGGATACAATGAGCAGTTCTTC. This codes for CASSPEVARGYNEQFF.

This chain uses TRBV27 with TRBJ1-4; D is unclear. V lost 4 bases, J lost 10 bases, and 13 bases lay in between. Germline V gene sequence: CDR1 MNHEY, CDR2 SMNVEV (reference sequence). This CDR3 contains 13 residues. The CDR3 loop reads CASSSRFGGKLFF. CDR3 DNA sequence: TGTGCCAGCAGTTCACGATTTGGCGGAAAACTGTTTTTT.

The rearrangement uses TRBV7-8 and TRBJ2-2; 8 nucleotides align to TRBD2. Germline CDR1 is SGHVS and CDR2 is FQNEAQ. V shed 3 bases, J shed 5 bases, and the junction held 14 bases outside the gene matches. The CDR3 sequence is 18 residues long. The CDR3 region is CASSFTSGLLRRTGELFF. CDR3 coding DNA: TGTGCCAGCAGCTTTACTAGCGGTCTCCTCAGAAGGACCGGGGAGCTGTTTTTT.

This clone was seen a handful of times. The chain joins TRBV5-4 to TRBJ2-4; 9 nucleotides align to TRBD2. The germline V gene encodes CDR1 SGHNT and CDR2 YYREEE (reference sequence). Losses at the gene ends were 5 bases for V and 0 bases for J; bases not matched to a gene: 6. The length of the CDR3 is 16 residues. The CDR3: CASSSSGVLAKNIQYF. CDR3 sequence (DNA): TGTGCCAGCAGTTCTAGCGGGGTATTAGCCAAAAACATTCAGTACTTC.

The gene calls are TRBV12-5 and TRBJ2-7, with 10 nucleotides matching TRBD1. The germline V gene encodes CDR1 LGHNT and CDR2 FRNRAP. V was pared by 0 bases and J by 3 bases, with 5 bases of the junction left unmatched. The CDR3 runs 16 residues. Here the CDR3 reads CASGLVRTGGNYEQYF. The CDR3 DNA follows: TGTGCTAGTGGTTTGGTCCGGACAGGGGGGAACTACGAGCAGTACTTC.

The CDR3 protein is CASSAMTGWGNEQFF. The CDR3 nucleotides are TGCGCCAGCAGCGCCATGACAGGGTGGGGGAATGAGCAGTTCTTC. The chain links TRBV10-1 to TRBJ2-1; 7 nucleotides agree with TRBD1. There are 15 residues in the CDR3. CDR1 and CDR2 (germline): WNHNN, SYGVQD (reference sequence). The V segment lost 6 bases and the J segment 7 bases; nucleotides outside the gene matches: 12.

The chain uses TRBV15 and TRBJ2-7, with unresolved D. CDR3 size: 14 residues. V lost 1 base, J lost 0 bases, and 7 bases lay in between. Germline CDR1 reads LNHNV; CDR2 reads YYDKDF (reference sequence). The chain's CDR3 is CATSRVFSSYEQYF. In DNA form, the CDR3 reads TGTGCCACCAGCAGAGTTTTTAGCTCCTACGAGCAGTACTTC.

The chain combines TRBV2 with TRBJ1-2, with D possibly being TRBD1 (6 bases). This CDR3 contains 13 residues. Trimming took 8 bases from V and 3 from J, leaving 13 bases between them. Germline CDR1 reads SNHLY; CDR2 reads FYNNEI. CDR3 region: CASPLGGHYGYTF. In DNA form, the CDR3 reads TGTGCCAGCCCCTTGGGGGGCCACTATGGCTACACCTTC.

The genes are TRBV10-2 and TRBJ2-7, with 11 bases identical to TRBD2. Germline CDR1 reads WSHSY; CDR2 reads SAAADI. The CDR3 consists of 16 residues. Unmatched junction bases numbered 4, after V lost 0 bases and J lost 3 bases. DNA for the CDR3: TGCGCCAGCAGTGAGTCGAGACTAGCGGGGCGCTACGAGCAGTACTTC. Translating it yields CASSESRLAGRYEQYF.

The gene calls are TRBV7-3 and TRBJ2-3, with 7 bases identical to TRBD2. CDR1 and CDR2 (germline): SGHTA, FQGTGA. The V gene end was trimmed by 5 bases and the J gene end by 3 bases; junction bases not matched to a gene: 5. The CDR3 contains 14 residues. The DNA for the CDR3 is TGTGCCAGCAGCCGCGTGGGGGGGACAGATACGCAGTATTTT. Protein: CASSRVGGTDTQYF.

The DNA of the CDR3 is TGTGCCAGCAGACAGGGTGTAGATACGCAGTATTTT. Translating it yields CASRQGVDTQYF. The rearrangement joins TRBV27 to TRBJ2-3, with a weak D call TRBD1 (6 bases). The CDR3 sequence is 12 residues long. In germline, CDR1 is MNHEY, CDR2 SMNVEV (reference sequence). Trimming took 6 bases from V and 5 from J, leaving 9 bases between them.

The sample holds a few counts of this clone. Here the CDR3 DNA reads TGCGCCAGCAGCCGCCACCGGGGAGGGAACACTGAAGCTTTCTTT. Translated: CASSRHRGGNTEAFF. The chain joins TRBV4-1 to TRBJ1-1; D is undetermined. The germline V gene has CDR1 MGHRA and CDR2 YSYEKL. The CDR3 runs to 15 residues. V lost 4 bases to trimming and J lost 1 base, with 13 bases between them.

The chain is built from TRBV7-2 and TRBJ2-1; D ambiguous. This CDR3 comprises 12 residues. The germline V gene has CDR1 SGHTA and CDR2 FQGNSA. V was trimmed by 1 base and J by 6 bases, leaving 4 bases between them. In nucleotides, the CDR3 is TGTGCCAGCAGCTTAGTGAGCAATGAGCAGTTCTTC. This sequence encodes CASSLVSNEQFF.

This chain joins TRBV10-3 and TRBJ1-1; possible D gene TRBD1, 5 bases. The germline gives CDR1 ENHRY, CDR2 SYGVKD. CDR3 length: 13 amino acids. Trimming shortened V by 10 bases and J by 0 bases, and 12 bases separated the two germline ends. CDR3 loop: CATATGLNTEAFF. The CDR3 nucleotides are TGTGCCACGGCAACAGGATTGAACACTGAAGCTTTCTTT.

The chain combines TRBV5-1 with TRBJ2-2; D remains unclear. From germline, CDR1 is SGHRS and CDR2 YFSETQ. With 2 bases removed from V and 7 bases from J, the gap between germline ends came to 12 bases. This CDR3 spans 14 amino acids. The CDR3 spells CASSLEPSGGELFF. The DNA of the CDR3 is TGCGCCAGCAGCTTAGAACCGAGTGGCGGGGAGCTGTTTTTT.

V usage is TRBV7-3 and J usage is TRBJ2-3, with TRBD2 as a possible D gene (6 bases). The V end was cut by 5 bases, the J end by 3 bases, with 24 bases between. Germline V gene data show CDR1 as SGHTA and CDR2 as FQGTGA. The CDR3 spans 18 residues. The CDR3 DNA is TGTGCCAGCAGCCCAAGAGGTGGGGCACGGGAGTGGACAGATACGCAGTATTTT. Amino acid sequence: CASSPRGGAREWTDTQYF. Filled out from reference TRBV7-3 and TRBJ2-3, the complete variable domain reads GAGVSQTPSNKVTEKGKYVELRCDPISGHTALYWYRQSLGQGPEFLIYFQGTGAADDSGLPNDRFFAVRPEGSVSTLKIQRTERGDSAVYLCASSPRGGAREWTDTQYFGPGTRLTVL.

The chain is built from TRBV10-3 and TRBJ2-7; TRBD1 agrees at 8 bases. V shed 6 bases and J 4 bases; nucleotides not matched to a gene: 8. CDR1 and CDR2 (germline): ENHRY, SYGVKD. There are 14 residues in the CDR3. This chain's CDR3 is CAIRRQGILYEQYF. The CDR3 nucleotides are TGTGCCATCAGAAGACAGGGGATCTTGTACGAGCAGTACTTC.

The genes are TRBV7-9 and TRBJ2-7; TRBD2 aligns across 9 bases. Germline CDR1 SEHNR, CDR2 FQNEAQ (reference sequence). V lost 3 bases, J lost 1 base, and 4 bases stayed unmatched. The CDR3 runs 15 residues. Written as DNA, the CDR3 is TGTGCCAGCAGCTTCGAGACTAGCGGTTCCTACGAGCAGTACTTC. Translating gives CASSFETSGSYEQYF.

The V gene is TRBV19, the J gene TRBJ2-1; 12 positions agree with TRBD2. Looked up from germline, CDR1 is LNHDA and CDR2 is SQIVND (reference sequence). The CDR3 totals 17 residues. J was trimmed by 4 bases and V by 4 bases; bases with no gene match: 8. CDR3 region: CASSNPGLAGPYNEQFF. The CDR3 nucleotides read TGTGCCAGTAGTAACCCGGGACTAGCGGGCCCTTACAATGAGCAGTTCTTC.

The rearrangement uses TRBV5-1 and TRBJ2-3, with 9 bases that match TRBD1. V lost 4 bases, J lost 2 bases, and 11 bases stayed unmatched. Germline CDR1 and CDR2: SGHRS and YFSETQ. The CDR3 is made up of 17 amino acids. CDR3 in amino acids: CASSPGKTGGYTDTQYF. CDR3 bases: TGCGCCAGCAGCCCGGGAAAGACAGGGGGGTACACAGATACGCAGTATTTT.

V and J are TRBV5-1 and TRBJ1-3; D is unresolved. In germline, CDR1 is SGHRS, CDR2 YFSETQ. The V end was cut by 5 bases, the J end by 0 bases, with 12 bases between. The length of the CDR3 is 15 residues. The CDR3 protein is CASSQNQGSGNTIYF. CDR3 nucleotides: TGCGCCAGCAGTCAGAACCAAGGCTCTGGAAACACCATATATTTT.

The CDR3 region has the DNA TGTGCCAGCAGCTTATTCGTAGGGGGTCGGTACTATGGCTACACCTTC. It yields the protein CASSLFVGGRYYGYTF. V is TRBV7-2 and J is TRBJ1-2; weak D call: TRBD1 (6 bases). CDR1 is SGHTA and CDR2 is FQGNSA in the germline V gene. Deletions cut 2 bases from V and 3 bases from J, with 16 bases between. This CDR3 is built from 16 residues.

The chain couples TRBV15 to TRBJ2-5; D tentatively fits TRBD1 or TRBD2 (7 bases each). This CDR3 spans 14 amino acids. Trimming cost V 4 bases and J 5 bases, with 14 bases left between them. Germline V gene data show CDR1 as LNHNV and CDR2 as YYDKDF (reference sequence). This chain's CDR3 is CATSKTGREETQYF. The DNA of the CDR3 is TGTGCCACCAGCAAGACAGGGAGGGAGGAGACCCAGTACTTC.

The genes are TRBV6-1 and TRBJ2-7; no firm D call. V shed 1 base and J shed 3 bases, with 13 bases lying between them. Germline CDR1 MNHNS, CDR2 SASEGT. This CDR3 region has 15 residues. CDR3 bases: TGTGCCAGCAGTGAAGTAGTGGGCAGCGTCTACGAGCAGTACTTC. As protein: CASSEVVGSVYEQYF.